This T cell receptor beta chain was sequenced during a study of graft-versus-host responses after intestinal transplantation (dated by TCRdb to the early 2020s). Some background on the complete study: The transplants that recipients got were multivisceral, liver-intestinal, or isolated intestinal. Every recipient was given anti-thymocyte globulin induction, followed by roughly 3 years of maintenance tacrolimus and steroids. After intestinal transplantation, graft-versus-host and host-versus-graft alloreactive T cell clones were followed in the graft, circulation and bone marrow using bulk TCR-beta CDR3 sequencing. Alloreactive clones were identified by sequencing pre-transplant mixed lymphocyte reaction products and comparing them with unstimulated pre-transplant donor and recipient T cells. Of the 20 to 30 intestinal transplant recipients enrolled in the cohort, one of whom was a retransplant, a few patients without pretransplant specimens were excluded. Donor T cell macrochimerism was defined as a peak of at least 4% donor T cells among recipient peripheral blood mononuclear cells. Instead of going to the commercial service, samples from a few later patients were sequenced in-house on an Illumina MiSeq and processed with MiXCR. Summary of the overall study and its limitations: GvH clones were found in recipient bone marrow, and some of the GvH clones appeared earlier in ileal mucosa or blood, which is consistent with an intestinal mucosal origin. In the allografts of patients with donor T cell macrochimerism, GvH to HvG T cell clonal ratios were high. Peak levels of circulating GvH clones were associated with declines in HvG clones early after transplant. The relatively low number and heterogeneity of intestinal transplant patients limited the conclusions.

In the first month after transplant, blood samples were collected up to 4 times, and after that at least monthly when available. V drops 1 base and J drops 0 bases, leaving 5 bases in between. The CDR3 starts with the cysteine, ends with the phenylalanine, and has 14 residues. The read is trimmed to its CDR3 DNA, 42 bases read in frame from base 1. For CDR1 and CDR2, the germline V gene lists LGHNA and YNFKEQ. Points on this clone: Its cognate antigen has yet to be identified. Per-base qualities were not stored, and no clone one base away is much larger.

Library construction relied on the immunoSEQ multiplex PCR assay. For most patients, high-throughput TCR-beta CDR3 sequencing of genomic DNA was performed by Adaptive Biotechnologies. Regarding the original processing steps: TCR sequencing data for more than 15 patients were retrieved from Adaptive's ImmunoSEQ software; a few other patients were processed with MiXCR and VDJtools. CDR3 nucleotide sequences shared between donor and recipient were removed because the origin of such sequences could not be assigned. At least 2-fold expansion over unstimulated cells and a minimum CFSE-low frequency of 0.002% (template counts) or 0.001% (read counts) were required for clones to be classified as alloreactive. Clones detected in sequenced pre-transplant spleen, lymph node, or MLR CFSE-low populations of the donor or recipient were defined as mappable. Cumulative frequency of alloreactive clones was calculated as a percentage of all sequences weighted by copy number. Sourced from immuneACCESS, this table was stored by TCRdb with only in-frame sequences that have V and J called. A share of the clones is absent; for the studies checked, an unresolved V gene accounts for under half, and the remainder has no known explanation. V and J calls and clone size follow that table, whereas D and trimming were derived from the DNA. For this sample there are 18,000 or so clones; just under 95% appear just once. The ten largest clones capture over 0.7% of the sample.

The sample was PBMCs, taken 23 days after intestinal transplant. The receptor's source is a human patient who received an intestinal transplant, so some T cells may come from the graft donor. The rearranged chain carries TRBV4-2 and TRBJ2-3, and TRBD2 may be the D gene, going by 5 matching bases. The nucleotide sequence is given as TGTGCCAGCAGCCAAGGGACTAGCACAGATACGCAGTATTTT. Translated, this is CASSQGTSTDTQYF.